This TCR beta chain was identified in a study of tissue T cells after allogeneic stem cell transplantation. This clone has only a few counts. The data were produced by immunoSEQ multiplex PCR, yet TCRdb's version contains in-frame clones alone and is incomplete. The table shows approximately 350 clones, with around 73% occurring only once. The V gene end was trimmed by 1 base and the J gene end by 8 bases; junction bases not matched to a gene: 9. The germline gives CDR1 SGHNT, CDR2 YENEEA. CDR3 size: 16 residues. The sequencing here drew on skin, taken at autopsy. The receptor was isolated from a female patient aged 35 to 75 with steroid-refractory graft-versus-host disease after an allogeneic stem cell transplant. The graft donor may account for some of the T cells. The chain is built from TRBV11-3 and TRBJ2-1; 9 nucleotides align to TRBD2. The CDR3 DNA is TGTGCCAGCAGCTTAGGAGTGGCGGGAGGGGTGGATGAGCAGTTCTTC. This gives the protein CASSLGVAGGVDEQFF.